The 23 T cell receptor beta chains listed next were all sequenced from one sample in a study of T cells in Graves' hyperthyroidism and ophthalmopathy (dated by TCRdb to about 2019). Libraries were prepared through multiplex PCR. TCRdb names Illumina HiSeq 2000 as the instrument used. TCR beta CDR3 regions were amplified from RNA transcripts. The TCR CDR3 was subjected to a first round of RT-PCR using the HTBI primer set and the Qiagen OneStep RT-PCR kit. TCRdb reworked the public reads: Q25 trimming with fastp, MiXCR clone assembly, productive beta chains retained. Each entry merges the rows of one CDR3 protein and shows their most common DNA and genes. The table for this sample lists over 650,000 distinct CDR3 sequences; roughly 15% of them were counted only once. The leading ten clones occupy around 7.7% of the sample. Material for sequencing was blood. The receptors derive from a man between 18 and 29 years old with Graves' hyperthyroidism.

The genes are TRBV4-1 and TRBJ2-7, with TRBD1 identical over 7 bases. Germline values: CDR1 MGHRA, CDR2 YSYEKL. CDR3 length: 15 amino acids. The J segment lost 3 bases and the V segment lost 0 bases, leaving 5 bases of the junction unmatched. The chain's CDR3 is CASSQDDRDGYEQYF. The CDR3 region has the DNA TGCGCCAGCAGCCAAGACGACAGGGACGGCTACGAGCAGTACTTC.

This clonotype has only a few counts. J is TRBJ2-7 and V is TRBV27; 9 nucleotides line up with TRBD1. Per the germline V gene, CDR1 is MNHEY and CDR2 is SMNVEV (reference sequence). The CDR3 has 15 residues. V shed 1 base and J 4 bases; nucleotides not matched to a gene: 5. CDR3 sequence: CASSLFGQGFYEQYF. CDR3 DNA: TGTGCCAGCAGTTTATTTGGACAGGGGTTTTACGAGCAGTACTTC.

This chain connects TRBV27 to TRBJ2-2; D gene unclear. V was pared by 6 bases and J by 3 bases, with 23 bases between. The length of the CDR3 is 18 residues. CDR1 and CDR2 (germline): MNHEY, SMNVEV (reference sequence). The CDR3 region has the DNA TGTGCCAGCAGCCGCGCAGGTCCCCCTCTTTCGGACACCGGGGAGCTGTTTTTT. Amino acid sequence: CASSRAGPPLSDTGELFF.

This clonotype was observed many times. The rearrangement links TRBV28 to TRBJ1-1, with D perhaps TRBD1 (5 bases). There are 13 residues in the CDR3. The V gene's germline CDR1 is MDHEN and CDR2 SYDVKM. The V end was cut by 8 bases, the J end by 0 bases, with 10 bases between. The CDR3 here is CASGRQMNTEAFF. DNA of the CDR3: TGTGCCAGCGGGAGACAGATGAACACTGAAGCTTTCTTT.

This clonotype was recorded a few times. The chain joins TRBV20-1 to TRBJ2-3, with D perhaps TRBD1 (7 bases). This CDR3 has 16 amino acids. Germline values: CDR1 DFQATT, CDR2 SNEGSKA (reference sequence). Trimming stripped 4 bases from V and 2 bases from J, with 19 bases between. CDR3 nucleotide sequence: TGCAGTGCTATCAAGGCGGGACAGAGCTTCACAGATACGCAGTATTTT. Translated: CSAIKAGQSFTDTQYF.

This clonotype was detected ten times or more. V gene TRBV27 combines with J gene TRBJ2-7; 10 nucleotides match TRBD2. Germline V gene data show CDR1 as MNHEY and CDR2 as SMNVEV (reference sequence). The V and J ends lost 6 bases and 4 bases, in that order; junction bases with no gene match: 6. The CDR3 covers 14 residues. In nucleotides, the CDR3 is TGTGCCAGCAGGAGACTAGCGGGCCGTTACGAGCAGTACTTC. It translates to CASRRLAGRYEQYF.

The V gene is TRBV20-1, the J gene TRBJ1-2; 8 nucleotides agree with TRBD1. J lost 0 bases, V lost 4 bases, and 7 bases had no gene match. The V gene's germline CDR1 is DFQATT and CDR2 SNEGSKA (reference sequence). The CDR3 loop spans 15 amino acids. The DNA for the CDR3 is TGCAGTGCTACTGGGACAGGCGACTCTAACTATGGCTACACCTTC. Translated, it gives CSATGTGDSNYGYTF.

The CDR3 region is CSATGGLGDEQYF. For the CDR3, the DNA is TGCAGTGCTACGGGGGGACTAGGGGACGAGCAGTACTTC. The J gene is TRBJ2-7, the V gene TRBV20-1; 8 bases match TRBD2. Unmatched junction bases numbered 7, after V lost 4 bases and J lost 5 bases. Germline V gives CDR1 DFQATT, CDR2 SNEGSKA (reference sequence). The CDR3 length is 13 residues.

This clonotype was recorded a few times. The chain joins TRBV6-1 to TRBJ1-5; 7 bases agree with TRBD1. With 5 bases clipped from V and 2 bases from J, the junction kept 6 bases outside the gene matches. CDR3 length: 15 residues. Germline CDR1 and CDR2: MNHNS and SASEGT. CDR3 DNA: TGTGCCAGCAGTCCCAGGGGGAAGGGCAATCAGCCCCAGCATTTT. It encodes CASSPRGKGNQPQHF.

This clonotype occurred a few times. The chain carries TRBV6-2 or TRBV6-3 and TRBJ1-1, with unresolved D. Looked up from germline, CDR1 is MNHEY and CDR2 is SVGEGT. CDR3 length: 14 amino acids. V was clipped by 6 bases and J by 1 base, with 12 bases between them. The CDR3 reads CASRPRMGNTEAFF. The CDR3 DNA follows: TGTGCCAGCAGACCCCGGATGGGGAACACTGAAGCTTTCTTT.

In its sample, this clonotype was seen many times. This chain links TRBV28 with TRBJ2-7, with 8 bases identical to TRBD2. Per the germline V gene, CDR1 is MDHEN and CDR2 is SYDVKM. The J segment lost 0 bases and the V segment lost 8 bases, leaving 6 bases of the junction unmatched. The CDR3 runs 14 residues. CDR3 in DNA: TGTGCCAGCTGTACCGGGACTAGCTCCTACGAGCAGTACTTC. Translation gives CASCTGTSSYEQYF.

The sample holds a few counts of this clonotype. This chain joins TRBV4-1 and TRBJ2-5; TRBD1 is a possible D gene (5 bases). V gave up 0 bases and J gave up 4 bases, with 9 bases separating them. CDR1 and CDR2 (germline): MGHRA, YSYEKL. The CDR3 is made up of 14 amino acids. CDR3 bases: TGCGCCAGCAGCCAAGAAGAAGGGGCAGAGACCCAGTACTTC. Its translation is CASSQEEGAETQYF.

This clonotype was detected ten times or more. This chain links TRBV30 with TRBJ2-1, with 8 bases that match TRBD2. The V segment lost 2 bases and the J segment 3 bases; nucleotides outside the gene matches: 6. Germline-derived CDR1 and CDR2 are GTSNPN and SVGIG (reference sequence). This CDR3 has 15 residues. CDR3 sequence: CAWSPPGTSYNEQFF. The CDR3 nucleotides are TGTGCCTGGAGTCCTCCGGGGACTAGCTACAATGAGCAGTTCTTC. The full variable domain, rest sourced from reference TRBV30 and TRBJ2-1, is SQTIHQWPATLVQPVGSPLSLECTVEGTSNPNLYWYRQAAGRGLQLLFYSVGIGQISSEVPQNLSASRPQDRQFILSSKKLLLSDSGFYLCAWSPPGTSYNEQFFGPGTRLTVL.

The V call is TRBV9, the J call TRBJ1-2; the D gene is possibly TRBD1 (6 bases). CDR1 is SGDLS, CDR2 YYNGEE, per germline. The CDR3 sequence is 13 residues long. The V end lost 3 bases, the J end lost 4 bases, and 10 bases lay between the germline ends. The CDR3 bases are TGTGCCAGCAGCGGGGGGCAGACCTATGGCTACACCTTC. Translated: CASSGGQTYGYTF.

This clonotype turned up a few times. The chain couples TRBV12-3 or TRBV12-4 to TRBJ1-5; no firm D call. The CDR3 spans 14 residues. V lost 7 bases and J lost 6, with 16 bases in between. The CDR3 sequence is CASTLFGVGQPQHF. The CDR3 nucleotides read TGTGCCAGCACCCTCTTCGGGGTCGGTCAGCCCCAGCATTTT.

Turning to this clonotype: One end of the junction fails to match germline, which may point to a read error. V is TRBV28 and J is TRBJ1-2, with unresolved D. Germline loops: CDR1 MDHEN, CDR2 SYDVKM. This CDR3 spans 13 amino acids. CDR3 DNA: TGTGCCAGCAGACCGCCCCCCGGGAATGGCTGCACCTTC. It codes for CASRPPPGNGCTF.

The V and J genes are TRBV18 and TRBJ1-2, with 9 nucleotides matching TRBD1. The ends lost 2 bases at V and 4 bases at J; junction bases unmatched: 5. The CDR3 spans 15 residues. From germline, CDR1 is KGHSH and CDR2 LQKENI. In DNA, the CDR3 is TGTGCCAGCTCACCAGAGGGACAGGGTACCTATGGCTACACCTTC. Protein: CASSPEGQGTYGYTF.

The gene calls are TRBV11-2 and TRBJ2-5, with D unresolved. CDR3 length equals 13 residues. From germline, CDR1 is SGHAT and CDR2 FQNNGV. V lost 10 bases, J lost 6 bases, and 18 bases lay in between. The CDR3 reads CAISESDRKTQYF. CDR3 sequence (DNA): TGTGCCATCAGTGAGTCGGATAGAAAGACCCAGTACTTC.

V and J are TRBV7-6 and TRBJ2-7; D is uncertain. Germline V lookup: CDR1 SGHVS, CDR2 FNYEAQ. This CDR3 is built from 15 residues. V gave up 5 bases and J gave up 0 bases, with 14 bases separating them. The CDR3 reads CASSQRSTGSYEQYF. CDR3 nucleotide sequence: TGTGCCAGCAGCCAGCGATCGACTGGCTCCTACGAGCAGTACTTC.

This clonotype appeared a few times. The chain uses TRBV4-3 and TRBJ2-3; D is uncertain. The V gene lost 4 bases and the J gene lost 4 bases, with 15 bases spanning the gap. The CDR3 length is 15 residues. Per the germline V gene, CDR1 is LGHNA and CDR2 is YSLEER. In nucleotides, the CDR3 is TGCGCCAGCAGCCCCTTCGGATTCCGGGCAGATACGCAGTATTTT. Translating gives CASSPFGFRADTQYF.

In its sample, this clonotype was seen many times. The chain links TRBV2 to TRBJ2-3; perhaps D is TRBD1 or TRBD2 (5 bases each). Germline CDR1 SNHLY, CDR2 FYNNEI. The germline V and J ends were trimmed by 6 bases and 5 bases, with 6 bases remaining between them. This CDR3 spans 11 amino acids. CDR3 bases: TGTGCCAGCAGGGGGGAAGATACGCAGTATTTT. Translated, it gives CASRGEDTQYF.

Turning to this clonotype: Relative to the germline gene, one junction end is altered; a read error may explain this. The rearrangement links TRBV4-1 to TRBJ2-1; maybe TRBD2 (5 bases). Germline V gene sequence: CDR1 MGHRA, CDR2 YSYEKL. This CDR3 spans 16 amino acids. The CDR3 protein is CASSQERELPYNEQFF. CDR3 nucleotide sequence: TGTGCCAGCAGCCAAGAGAGGGAGCTACCCTACAATGAGCAGTTCTTC.

The table lists this clonotype with many counts. J is TRBJ2-7 and V is TRBV28; the match to TRBD1 covers 8 bases. V was pared by 5 bases and J by 3 bases, with 9 bases of the junction left unmatched. Germline lookup yields CDR1 MDHEN and CDR2 SYDVKM. The CDR3 length is 15 residues. The CDR3 protein is CASSPGDRSLYEQYF. CDR3 coding DNA: TGTGCCAGCAGTCCTGGGGACAGGTCGCTCTACGAGCAGTACTTC.